This entry is about one TCR beta chain. Assay used: immunoSEQ multiplex PCR; TCRdb lists only in-frame clones, some missing. Counted here are approximately 100,000 clones, approximately 90% occurring once; the ten biggest clones make up 0.79%. This sample was taken from a study of OX40 agonist ivuxolimab in advanced cancers. Specimen: CD4+ or CD8+ T cells sorted from blood, collected in a trial of the OX40 agonist ivuxolimab. The TCR was taken from an adult with an advanced solid tumor such as melanoma, head and neck, liver or kidney cancer.

CDR3: CASSPSRQSSYEQYF. Here the CDR3 DNA reads TGTGCCAGCTCACCTTCAAGGCAGAGCTCCTACGAGCAGTACTTC. V and J are TRBV18 and TRBJ2-7; the D is unclear. V shed 3 bases and J shed 0 bases, with 12 bases lying between them. The CDR3 loop spans 15 amino acids. The germline CDR1 and CDR2 sequences are KGHSH and LQKENI.